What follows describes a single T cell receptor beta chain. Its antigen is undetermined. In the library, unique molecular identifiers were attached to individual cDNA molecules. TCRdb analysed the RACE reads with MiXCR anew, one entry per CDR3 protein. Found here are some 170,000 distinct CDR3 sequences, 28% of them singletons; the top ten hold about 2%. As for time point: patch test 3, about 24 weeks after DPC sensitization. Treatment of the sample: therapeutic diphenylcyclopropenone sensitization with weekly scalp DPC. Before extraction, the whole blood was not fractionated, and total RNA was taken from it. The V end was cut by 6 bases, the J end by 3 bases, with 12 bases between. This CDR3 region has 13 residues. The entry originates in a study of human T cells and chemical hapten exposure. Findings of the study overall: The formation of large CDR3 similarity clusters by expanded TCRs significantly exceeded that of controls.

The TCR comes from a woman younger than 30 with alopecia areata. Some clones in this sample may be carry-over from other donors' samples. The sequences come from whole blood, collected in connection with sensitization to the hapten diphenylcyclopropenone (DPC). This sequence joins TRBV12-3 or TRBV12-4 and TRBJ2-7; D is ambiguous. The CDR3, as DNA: TGTGCCAGCAGCCAAATCCAGTACTACGAGCAGTACTTC. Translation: CASSQIQYYEQYF.